This T cell receptor (beta chain) is from a study of long-term antiretroviral therapy in people with HIV. For the study at large: The 2015 immediate-ART recommendation came about a decade after the earliest samples.

A v3.0 immunoSEQ assay was performed at survey level. TCRdb keeps only in-frame clones here, not all; method: immunoSEQ multiplex PCR. The sample has about 22,000 clones, about 86% seen once; the top ten hold around 4.6%. Every HIV-positive participant received treatment in the United States. Each specimen consisted of roughly 0.9-10 million cryopreserved PBMC prior to extraction of DNA. This CDR3 has 14 residues. Germline lookup yields CDR1 LGHNT and CDR2 FRNRAP. Trimming shortened V by 3 bases and J by 4 bases, and 13 bases separated the two germline ends. The input for sequencing was unsorted PBMCs, taken 1.3 years after starting antiretroviral therapy. The source is a man in his sixties with HIV. The gene calls are TRBV12-5 and TRBJ2-7; D call uncertain. CDR3 sequence (DNA): TGTGCTAGTGGTTTATGGGGTGGGAAGTACGAGCAGTACTTC. It codes for CASGLWGGKYEQYF.